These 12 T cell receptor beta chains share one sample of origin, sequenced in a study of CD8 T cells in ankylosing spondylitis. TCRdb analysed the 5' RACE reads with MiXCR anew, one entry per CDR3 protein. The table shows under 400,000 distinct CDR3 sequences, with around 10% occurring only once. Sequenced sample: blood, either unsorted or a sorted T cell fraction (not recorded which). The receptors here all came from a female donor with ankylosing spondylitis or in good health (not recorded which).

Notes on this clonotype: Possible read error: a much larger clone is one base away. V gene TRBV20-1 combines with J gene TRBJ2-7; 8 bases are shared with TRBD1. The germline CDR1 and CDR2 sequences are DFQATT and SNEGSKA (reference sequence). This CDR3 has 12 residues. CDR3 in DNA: TGCAGTGCTATCCAGGGGGCCTACGAGCAGTCCTTC. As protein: CSAIQGAYEQSF.

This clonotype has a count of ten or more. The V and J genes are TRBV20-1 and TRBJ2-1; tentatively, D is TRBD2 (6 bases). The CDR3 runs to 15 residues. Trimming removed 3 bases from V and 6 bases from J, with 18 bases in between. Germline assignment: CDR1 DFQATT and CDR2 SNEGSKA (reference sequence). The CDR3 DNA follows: TGCAGTGCTAGTCTGGGGGGAGGTTCGGGCAATGAGCAGTTCTTC. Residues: CSASLGGGSGNEQFF.

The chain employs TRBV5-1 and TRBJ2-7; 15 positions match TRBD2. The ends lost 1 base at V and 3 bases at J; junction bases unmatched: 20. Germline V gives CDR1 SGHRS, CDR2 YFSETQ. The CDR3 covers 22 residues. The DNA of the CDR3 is TGCGCCAGCAGCTTGCCACGAACACCTAAGGGACTAGCGGGAGGCCCACTCTACGAGCAGTACTTC. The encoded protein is CASSLPRTPKGLAGGPLYEQYF.

The CDR3 bases are TGCGCCAGCAGTCACCAACTGACGGGACAGCCTTATTACGAGCAGTACTTC. Translation: CASSHQLTGQPYYEQYF. This sequence joins TRBV23-1 and TRBJ2-7; 7 bases align to TRBD1. TRBV23-1 is assigned to the ORF class and has an uncertain function. J was trimmed by 4 bases and V by 3 bases; bases with no gene match: 15. The CDR3 is 17 residues long.

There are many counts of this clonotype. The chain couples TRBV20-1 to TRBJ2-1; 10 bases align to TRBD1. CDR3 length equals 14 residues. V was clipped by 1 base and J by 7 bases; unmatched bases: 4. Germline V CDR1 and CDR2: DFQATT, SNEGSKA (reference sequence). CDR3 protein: CSARGDRGRNEQFF. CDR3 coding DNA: TGCAGTGCTAGAGGGGACAGGGGTAGGAATGAGCAGTTCTTC.

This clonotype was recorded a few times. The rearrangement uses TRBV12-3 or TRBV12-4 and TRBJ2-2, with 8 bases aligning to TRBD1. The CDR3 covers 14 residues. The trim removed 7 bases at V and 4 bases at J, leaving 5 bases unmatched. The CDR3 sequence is CASNLGQATGELFF. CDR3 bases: TGTGCCAGCAACCTGGGACAGGCCACCGGGGAGCTGTTTTTT.

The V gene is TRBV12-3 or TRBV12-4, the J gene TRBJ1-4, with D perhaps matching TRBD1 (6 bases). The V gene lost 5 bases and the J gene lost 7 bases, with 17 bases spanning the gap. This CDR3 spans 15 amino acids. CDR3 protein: CASSPLRGASEKLFF. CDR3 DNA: TGTGCCAGCAGTCCGCTGAGGGGGGCAAGTGAAAAACTGTTTTTT.

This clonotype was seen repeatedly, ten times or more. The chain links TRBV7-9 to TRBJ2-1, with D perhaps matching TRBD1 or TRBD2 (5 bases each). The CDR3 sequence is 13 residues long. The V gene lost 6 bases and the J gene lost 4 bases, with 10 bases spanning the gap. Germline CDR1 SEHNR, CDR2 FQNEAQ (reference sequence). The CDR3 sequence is CASRRGEYNEQFF. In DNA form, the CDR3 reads TGTGCCAGCAGGAGGGGAGAGTACAATGAGCAGTTCTTC.

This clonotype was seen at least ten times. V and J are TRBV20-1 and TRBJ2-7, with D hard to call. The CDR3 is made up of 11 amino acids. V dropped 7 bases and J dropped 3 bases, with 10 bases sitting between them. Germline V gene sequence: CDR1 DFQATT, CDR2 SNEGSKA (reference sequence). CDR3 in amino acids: CSVRPDYEQYF. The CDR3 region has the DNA TGCAGTGTAAGACCAGACTACGAGCAGTACTTC.

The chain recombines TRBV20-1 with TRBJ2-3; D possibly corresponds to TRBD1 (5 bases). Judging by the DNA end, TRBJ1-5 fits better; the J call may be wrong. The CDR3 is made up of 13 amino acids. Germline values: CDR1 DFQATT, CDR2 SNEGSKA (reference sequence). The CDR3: CSASGGSTDTQHF. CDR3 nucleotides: TGCAGTGCTAGCGGGGGGAGCACAGATACGCAGCATTTT.

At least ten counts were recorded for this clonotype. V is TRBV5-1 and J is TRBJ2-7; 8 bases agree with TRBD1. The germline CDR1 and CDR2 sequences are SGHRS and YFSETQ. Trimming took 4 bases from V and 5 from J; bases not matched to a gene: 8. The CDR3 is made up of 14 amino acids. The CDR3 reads CASSPGQGFNEQYF. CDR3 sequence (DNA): TGCGCCAGCAGCCCTGGACAGGGTTTTAACGAGCAGTACTTC.

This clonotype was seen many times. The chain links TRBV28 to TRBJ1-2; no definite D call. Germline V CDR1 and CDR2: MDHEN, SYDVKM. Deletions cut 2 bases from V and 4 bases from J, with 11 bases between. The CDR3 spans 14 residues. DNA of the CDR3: TGTGCCAGCAGTTTAAGTCGGGTTACCTATGGCTACACCTTC. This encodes CASSLSRVTYGYTF.